This passage covers 32 T cell receptor beta chains from one sample sequenced in a study of blood T cell repertoires in COVID-19. Clones were read by immunoSEQ multiplex PCR, and TCRdb kept only the in-frame ones, dropping some. The top ten hold around 12% of the sample, which has fewer than 50,000 clones, roughly 85% seen once. The sample comprised peripheral blood. These receptors were taken from a human donor in a cohort sampled during active COVID-19.

This chain joins TRBV18 and TRBJ2-7; D remains unclear. Trimming left V 2 bases short and J 3 bases short, with 8 bases between. The germline V gene encodes CDR1 KGHSH and CDR2 LQKENI. The CDR3 runs to 13 residues. CDR3 residues: CASSPGGFYEQYF. The CDR3 DNA reads as TGTGCCAGCTCACCAGGCGGATTCTACGAGCAGTACTTC. The full variable domain, in which reference TRBV18 and TRBJ2-7 provide the parts outside the CDR3, is NAGVMQNPRHLVRRRGQEARLRCSPMKGHSHVYWYRQLPEEGLKFMVYLQKENIIDESGMPKERFSAEFPKEGPSILRIQQVVRGDSAAYFCASSPGGFYEQYFGPGTRLTVT.

This clone appeared once. The chain employs TRBV7-2 and TRBJ2-7; TRBD2 is a possible D gene (5 bases). Looked up from germline, CDR1 is SGHTA and CDR2 is FQGNSA. V lost 5 bases and J 3 bases, leaving 14 bases between the germline ends. The CDR3 is 14 residues long. CDR3 nucleotides: TGTGCCAGCAGCGAGGGCCCAGGAGGCTACGAGCAGTACTTC. It codes for CASSEGPGGYEQYF.

CDR3 in amino acids: CAWSGQPNQPQHF. The CDR3 DNA follows: TGTGCCTGGAGTGGACAGCCGAATCAGCCCCAGCATTTT. The chain combines TRBV30 with TRBJ1-5, with D possibly being TRBD1 (5 bases). Germline CDR1 GTSNPN, CDR2 SVGIG (reference sequence). The CDR3 has 13 amino acids. The V end lost 1 base, the J end lost 4 bases, and 8 bases lay between the germline ends.

The V and J genes are TRBV6-1 and TRBJ1-2; no definite D call. Trimming cost V 3 bases and J 8 bases, with 16 bases left between them. The CDR3 is 14 residues long. Germline-derived CDR1 and CDR2 are MNHNS and SASEGT. CDR3 coding DNA: TGTGCCAGCAGTGATAATATGGGTGTCGGGGGCTACACCTTC. It encodes CASSDNMGVGGYTF.

The chain is built from TRBV30 and TRBJ1-2, with 9 nucleotides matching TRBD1. The CDR3 is 13 amino acids. Germline V CDR1 and CDR2: GTSNPN, SVGIG (reference sequence). V was pared by 4 bases and J by 6 bases, with 6 bases of the junction left unmatched. This CDR3 reads CAWTMGQGHGYTF. CDR3 DNA sequence: TGTGCCTGGACAATGGGACAGGGACATGGCTACACCTTC.

The chain employs TRBV28 and TRBJ2-1, with D unresolved. The V and J ends lost 3 bases and 6 bases respectively, with 12 bases between them. The CDR3 is 14 amino acids. The germline V gene encodes CDR1 MDHEN and CDR2 SYDVKM. This CDR3 reads CASSFSSPVNEQFF. The CDR3 nucleotides read TGTGCCAGCAGTTTTTCTTCCCCCGTCAATGAGCAGTTCTTC.

The V gene is TRBV6-2 or TRBV6-3, the J gene TRBJ1-1; D might be TRBD1 (6 bases). CDR1 is MNHEY and CDR2 is SVGEGT in the germline V gene. This CDR3 region has 15 residues. V was clipped by 3 bases and J by 2 bases, with 13 bases between them. CDR3 in DNA: TGTGCCAGCAGTTATTCCCAGGGGATTAACACTGAAGCTTTCTTT. Translated: CASSYSQGINTEAFF.

The chain recombines TRBV29-1 with TRBJ1-2; D may be TRBD1 (5 bases). The germline V gene has CDR1 SQVTM and CDR2 ANQGSEA. The CDR3 totals 14 residues. Trimming shortened V by 0 bases and J by 7 bases, and 15 bases separated the two germline ends. CDR3 DNA: TGCAGCGTTGAAGAGGGCAGGGCCCGAACTGGCTACACCTTC. Protein product: CSVEEGRARTGYTF.

This clone turned up a few times. The chain carries TRBV5-4 and TRBJ2-7, with 12 bases matching TRBD2. The V and J ends lost 1 base and 7 bases, in that order; junction bases with no gene match: 12. This CDR3 is 17 amino acids long. Germline-derived CDR1 and CDR2 are SGHNT and YYREEE (reference sequence). CDR3 nucleotides: TGTGCCAGCAGCTTGCTAGCGGGGGGGCCCAGAGGGGAGGAGCAGTACTTC. Its protein is CASSLLAGGPRGEEQYF.

The rearrangement joins TRBV5-1 to TRBJ1-3, with TRBD1 as a possible D gene (5 bases). Trimming shortened V by 0 bases and J by 0 bases, and 10 bases separated the two germline ends. The CDR3 consists of 16 residues. Germline CDR1 reads SGHRS; CDR2 reads YFSETQ. CDR3 region: CASSLGGTSSGNTIYF. DNA of the CDR3: TGCGCCAGCAGCTTGGGGGGGACTAGCTCTGGAAACACCATATATTTT.

The chain links TRBV4-2 to TRBJ2-7; 9 nucleotides agree with TRBD1. V trimming: 6 bases; J trimming: 0 bases; junction bases outside the gene matches: 6. This CDR3 is 15 amino acids long. CDR1 is LGHNA, CDR2 YNFKEQ, per germline. CDR3: CASSLQGAGSYEQYF. CDR3 in DNA: TGTGCCAGCAGTCTACAGGGGGCTGGCTCCTACGAGCAGTACTTC.

The V gene is TRBV20-1, the J gene TRBJ1-3, with unresolved D. Trimming shortened V by 3 bases and J by 4 bases, and 16 bases separated the two germline ends. The CDR3 has 15 amino acids. Germline V lookup: CDR1 DFQATT, CDR2 SNEGSKA (reference sequence). The CDR3 DNA reads TGCAGTGCTAGTGACCGACGGCCGGGAGGAAACACCATATATTTT. It is translated as CSASDRRPGGNTIYF.

This chain uses TRBV18 with TRBJ1-1; D perhaps matches TRBD1 (6 bases). The CDR3 consists of 15 residues. The germline V gene has CDR1 KGHSH and CDR2 LQKENI. V dropped 1 base and J dropped 4 bases, with 13 bases sitting between them. CDR3 sequence reads: CASSPRGGQGTEAFF. As DNA, the CDR3 is TGTGCCAGCTCACCACGGGGGGGCCAGGGCACTGAAGCTTTCTTT.

The V and J genes are TRBV4-3 and TRBJ1-2, with 7 positions matching TRBD1. The germline CDR1 and CDR2 sequences are LGHNA and YSLEER. CDR3 length: 17 residues. Losses at the gene ends were 0 bases for V and 7 bases for J; bases not matched to a gene: 14. CDR3 bases: TGCGCCAGCAGCCAAGATCGTCCCGGACAGGTGGTAGGTGGCTACACCTTC. Translated: CASSQDRPGQVVGGYTF.

The chain joins TRBV6-5 to TRBJ1-2, with D perhaps matching TRBD1 (6 bases). This CDR3 contains 14 residues. Germline V gene sequence: CDR1 MNHEY, CDR2 SVGAGI. V lost 5 bases, J lost 7 bases, and 17 bases lay in between. CDR3 nucleotide sequence: TGTGCCAGCAGTCTACGTGGGGGGGCATCTGGCTACACCTTC. It yields the protein CASSLRGGASGYTF.

The chain employs TRBV20-1 and TRBJ1-3, with 7 bases aligning to TRBD1. Germline loops: CDR1 DFQATT, CDR2 SNEGSKA (reference sequence). J lost 0 bases, V lost 3 bases, and 2 bases had no gene match. The CDR3 has 14 residues. This CDR3 is CSASRDSSGNTIYF. The CDR3 nucleotides read TGCAGTGCTAGTAGGGACAGCTCTGGAAACACCATATATTTT.

This rearrangement joins TRBV6-5 to TRBJ1-2, with 10 positions matching TRBD1. CDR3 length: 14 amino acids. V was pared by 5 bases and J by 7 bases, with 7 bases of the junction left unmatched. Germline CDR1 reads MNHEY; CDR2 reads SVGAGI. The CDR3 region has the DNA TGTGCCAGCAGTCCCCGGACAGGGGGAGCTGGCTACACCTTC. It yields the protein CASSPRTGGAGYTF.

This CDR3 reads CASSRDRGRGYTF. CDR3 sequence (DNA): TGTGCCAGCAGTCGGGACAGGGGACGGGGCTACACCTTC. This chain links TRBV12-3 or TRBV12-4 with TRBJ1-2; TRBD1 agrees at 10 bases. V trimming: 5 bases; J trimming: 8 bases; junction bases outside the gene matches: 5. The CDR3 is 13 residues long.

The chain employs TRBV4-3 and TRBJ2-3; 7 bases are shared with TRBD1. The V and J ends lost 6 bases and 0 bases, in that order; junction bases with no gene match: 9. This CDR3 has 16 residues. Germline V gene sequence: CDR1 LGHNA, CDR2 YSLEER. The CDR3 loop reads CASSRRGQLSTDTQYF. The CDR3 DNA reads TGCGCCAGCAGTCGAAGGGGACAGCTAAGCACAGATACGCAGTATTTT.

V usage is TRBV28 and J usage is TRBJ2-7; 11 nucleotides line up with TRBD2. The CDR3 loop spans 15 amino acids. V was clipped by 6 bases and J by 3 bases; unmatched bases: 7. Looked up from germline, CDR1 is MDHEN and CDR2 is SYDVKM. The CDR3 loop reads CASRRTSGSVYEQYF. The CDR3 DNA reads TGTGCCAGCAGGAGGACTAGCGGGTCGGTCTACGAGCAGTACTTC.

The rearrangement links TRBV5-5 to TRBJ1-5; a weak D match, TRBD1 (6 bases). The germline V and J ends were trimmed by 3 bases and 0 bases, with 13 bases remaining between them. Germline loops: CDR1 SGHKS, CDR2 YYEKEE (reference sequence). The CDR3 extends over 16 amino acids. The CDR3: CASSSAGGYSNQPQHF. CDR3 coding DNA: TGTGCCAGCAGCTCGGCGGGGGGCTATAGCAATCAGCCCCAGCATTTT.

The chain uses TRBV25-1 and TRBJ2-1; TRBD2 is a possible D gene (6 bases). CDR3 length: 15 residues. The V end was cut by 4 bases, the J end by 10 bases, with 20 bases between. From germline, CDR1 is MGHDK and CDR2 SYGVNS. The CDR3 region has the DNA TGTGCCAGCAGTGTGAATCTAGCGACGGAAGGGGAGCAGTTCTTC. This encodes CASSVNLATEGEQFF.

The chain couples TRBV11-2 to TRBJ1-1; maybe TRBD1 (6 bases). The CDR3 is 19 residues long. Trimming cost V 3 bases and J 1 base, with 24 bases left between them. Germline V gene data show CDR1 as SGHAT and CDR2 as FQNNGV. CDR3 nucleotide sequence: TGTGCCAGCAGCTTGCCTTTCGAGGAGAGGGGGATGGGGAACACTGAAGCTTTCTTT. This gives the protein CASSLPFEERGMGNTEAFF.

The chain joins TRBV30 to TRBJ1-3, with D perhaps matching TRBD1 (5 bases). The germline CDR1 and CDR2 sequences are GTSNPN and SVGIG (reference sequence). The CDR3 sequence is 14 residues long. Trimming removed 2 bases from V and 0 bases from J, with 8 bases in between. CDR3 sequence reads: CAWSRDSSGNTIYF. The CDR3 region has the DNA TGTGCCTGGAGTAGAGACAGCTCTGGAAACACCATATATTTT.

The CDR3 here is CASSYRPGTYGYTF. Written as DNA, the CDR3 is TGTGCCAGCAGTTACCGTCCAGGCACCTATGGCTACACCTTC. The chain employs TRBV6-2 or TRBV6-3 and TRBJ1-2; D is ambiguous. This CDR3 has 14 residues. The V gene lost 2 bases and the J gene lost 4 bases, with 11 bases spanning the gap. Looked up from germline, CDR1 is MNHEY and CDR2 is SVGEGT.

V is TRBV7-3 and J is TRBJ1-2; 11 nucleotides align to TRBD1. Germline V CDR1 and CDR2: SGHTA, FQGTGA. The V gene end was trimmed by 5 bases and the J gene end by 8 bases; junction bases not matched to a gene: 7. The CDR3 is made up of 14 amino acids. The DNA for the CDR3 is TGTGCCAGCAGCATGGGACAGGGGGTGGGCGGCTACACCTTC. This sequence encodes CASSMGQGVGGYTF.

The count of this clone is one. The V and J genes are TRBV10-3 and TRBJ2-1; TRBD1 matches at 9 bases. CDR1 is ENHRY, CDR2 SYGVKD, per germline. The CDR3 has 15 amino acids. V lost 6 bases to trimming and J lost 8 bases; unmatched junction nucleotides: 11. CDR3 sequence reads: CAISIEPGQGYEQFF. For the CDR3, the DNA is TGTGCCATCAGCATCGAACCGGGACAGGGCTATGAGCAGTTCTTC.

The chain links TRBV6-5 to TRBJ1-2, with D tentatively TRBD1 (5 bases). Trimming shortened V by 0 bases and J by 8 bases, and 19 bases separated the two germline ends. The CDR3 length is 16 residues. Germline CDR1 and CDR2: MNHEY and SVGAGI. The CDR3 loop is CASSYSSQGGSWGYTF. In DNA form, the CDR3 reads TGTGCCAGCAGTTACTCGAGTCAGGGAGGGTCCTGGGGCTACACCTTC.

The chain uses TRBV29-1 and TRBJ1-1; 7 bases fit TRBD1. Germline assignment: CDR1 SQVTM and CDR2 ANQGSEA. The ends lost 6 bases at V and 1 base at J; junction bases unmatched: 5. This CDR3 contains 13 residues. The CDR3 region is CSVMTGTNTEAFF. CDR3 in DNA: TGCAGCGTGATGACAGGGACGAACACTGAAGCTTTCTTT.

The chain joins TRBV19 to TRBJ1-4; a possible D gene is TRBD1 (5 bases). Per the germline V gene, CDR1 is LNHDA and CDR2 is SQIVND (reference sequence). The CDR3 has 15 amino acids. V was shortened by 4 bases and J by 5 bases, with 14 bases between the two germline ends. The CDR3 DNA sequence: TGTGCCAGTAGTAGCCCAAAGGGGCTGAATGAAAAACTGTTTTTT. It translates to CASSSPKGLNEKLFF.

The chain carries TRBV7-9 and TRBJ2-1; 9 bases match TRBD1. The CDR3 covers 16 residues. V gave up 4 bases and J gave up 3 bases; unmatched junction bases: 7. Germline V gives CDR1 SEHNR, CDR2 FQNEAQ (reference sequence). CDR3 region: CASSSGQGSNYNEQFF. In nucleotides, the CDR3 is TGTGCCAGCAGCTCAGGACAGGGGTCCAACTACAATGAGCAGTTCTTC. The whole variable domain, remainder taken from reference TRBV7-9 and TRBJ2-1, is DTGVSQNPRHKITKRGQNVTFRCDPISEHNRLYWYRQTLGQGPEFLTYFQNEAQLEKSRLLSDRFSAERPKGSFSTLEIQRTEQGDSAMYLCASSSGQGSNYNEQFFGPGTRLTVL.

The V call is TRBV4-3, the J call TRBJ1-1, with 8 bases identical to TRBD1. Germline CDR1 and CDR2: LGHNA and YSLEER. The CDR3 consists of 14 residues. Trimming took 1 base from V and 8 from J; bases not matched to a gene: 6. The CDR3 DNA is TGCGCCAGCAGCCAAGGGACAGGGATGATAGAAGCTTTCTTT. Protein product: CASSQGTGMIEAFF.